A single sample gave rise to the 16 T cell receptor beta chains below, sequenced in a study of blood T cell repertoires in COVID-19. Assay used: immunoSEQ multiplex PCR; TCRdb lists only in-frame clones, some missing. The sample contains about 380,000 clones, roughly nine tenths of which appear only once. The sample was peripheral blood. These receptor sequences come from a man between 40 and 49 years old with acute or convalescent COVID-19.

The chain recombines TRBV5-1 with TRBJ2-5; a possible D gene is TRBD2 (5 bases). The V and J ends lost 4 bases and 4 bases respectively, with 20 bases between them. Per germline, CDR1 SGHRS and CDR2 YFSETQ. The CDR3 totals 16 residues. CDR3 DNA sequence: TGCGCCAGCAGCCTCCGACCGACGGGCGCGGGAGAGACCCAGTACTTC. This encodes CASSLRPTGAGETQYF.

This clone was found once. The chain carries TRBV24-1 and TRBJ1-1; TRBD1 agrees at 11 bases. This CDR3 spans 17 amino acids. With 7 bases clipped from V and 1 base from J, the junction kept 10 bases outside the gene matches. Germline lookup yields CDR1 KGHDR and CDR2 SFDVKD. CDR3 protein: CATSTSGTGGQNTEAFF. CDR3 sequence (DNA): TGTGCCACCAGCACCTCCGGGACAGGGGGGCAGAACACTGAAGCTTTCTTT.

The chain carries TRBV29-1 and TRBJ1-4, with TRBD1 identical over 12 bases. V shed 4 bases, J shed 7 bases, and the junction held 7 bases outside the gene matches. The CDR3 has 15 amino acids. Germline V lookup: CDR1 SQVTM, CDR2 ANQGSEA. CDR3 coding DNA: TGCAGCGTTGGTGGGACAGGGGGCGTCGGTGAAAAACTGTTTTTT. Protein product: CSVGGTGGVGEKLFF.

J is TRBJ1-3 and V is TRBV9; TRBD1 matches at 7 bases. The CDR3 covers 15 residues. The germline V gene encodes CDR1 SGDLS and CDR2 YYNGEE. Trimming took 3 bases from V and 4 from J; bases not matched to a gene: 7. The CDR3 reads CASSALDRSGNTIYF. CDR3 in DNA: TGTGCCAGCAGCGCTTTGGACAGGTCAGGAAACACCATATATTTT.

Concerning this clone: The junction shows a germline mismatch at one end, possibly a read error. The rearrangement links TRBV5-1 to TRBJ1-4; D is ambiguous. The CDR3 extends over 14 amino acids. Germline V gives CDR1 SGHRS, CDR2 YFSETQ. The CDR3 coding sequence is TGCGCCAGCAGTTTGGGCGGCCCCTATGAAAAACTGTTTTTT. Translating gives CASSLGGPYEKLFF. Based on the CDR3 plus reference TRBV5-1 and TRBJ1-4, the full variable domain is KAGVTQTPRYLIKTRGQQVTLSCSPISGHRSVSWYQQTPGQGLQFLFEYFSETQRNKGNFPGRFSGRQFSNSRSEMNVSTLELGDSALYLCASSLGGPYEKLFFGSGTQLSVL.

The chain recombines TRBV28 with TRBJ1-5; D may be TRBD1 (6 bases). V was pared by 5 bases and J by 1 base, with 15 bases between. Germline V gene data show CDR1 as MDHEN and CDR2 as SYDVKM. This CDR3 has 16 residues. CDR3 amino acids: CASSLGTGPSNQPQHF. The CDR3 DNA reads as TGTGCCAGCAGTCTCGGCACAGGGCCCAGCAATCAGCCCCAGCATTTT.

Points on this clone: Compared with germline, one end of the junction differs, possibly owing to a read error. DNA for the CDR3: TGTGCCAGCAGTTTAATAGGGCAGGGCAATGAAAAACTATTTTTT. Protein sequence: CASSLIGQGNEKLFF. This chain links TRBV27 with TRBJ1-4, with D perhaps TRBD1 (5 bases). Germline loops: CDR1 MNHEY, CDR2 SMNVEV (reference sequence). The CDR3 is made up of 15 amino acids.

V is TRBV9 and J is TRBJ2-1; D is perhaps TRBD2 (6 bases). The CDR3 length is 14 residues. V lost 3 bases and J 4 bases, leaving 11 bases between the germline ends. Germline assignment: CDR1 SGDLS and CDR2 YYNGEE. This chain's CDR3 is CASSGLDTYNEQFF. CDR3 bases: TGTGCCAGCAGCGGACTAGATACTTACAATGAGCAGTTCTTC.

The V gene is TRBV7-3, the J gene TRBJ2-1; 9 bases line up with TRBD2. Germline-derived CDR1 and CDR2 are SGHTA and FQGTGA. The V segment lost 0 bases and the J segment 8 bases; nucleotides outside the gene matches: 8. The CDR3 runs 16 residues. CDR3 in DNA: TGTGCCAGCAGCTTAACTCGTAGCGGGAGTGTGGATGAGCAGTTCTTC. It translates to CASSLTRSGSVDEQFF.

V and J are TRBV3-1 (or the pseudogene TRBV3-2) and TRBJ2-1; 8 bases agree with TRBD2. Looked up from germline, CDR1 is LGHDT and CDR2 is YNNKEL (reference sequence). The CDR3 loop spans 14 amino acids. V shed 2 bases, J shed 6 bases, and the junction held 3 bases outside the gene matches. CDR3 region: CASSQFSGGNEQFF. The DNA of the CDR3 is TGTGCCAGCAGCCAATTCAGCGGGGGCAATGAGCAGTTCTTC.

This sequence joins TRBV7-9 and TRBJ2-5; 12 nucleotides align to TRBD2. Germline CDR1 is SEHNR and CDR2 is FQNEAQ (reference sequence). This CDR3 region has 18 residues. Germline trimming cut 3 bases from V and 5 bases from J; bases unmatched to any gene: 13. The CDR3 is CASSFSPSGRAFPETQYF. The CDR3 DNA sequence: TGTGCCAGCAGCTTTAGTCCTAGCGGGAGGGCCTTTCCTGAGACCCAGTACTTC.

CDR3 protein: CASSLGVEGPYEQYF. In DNA form, the CDR3 reads TGTGCCAGCAGCTTGGGAGTAGAGGGCCCCTACGAGCAGTACTTC. The chain joins TRBV5-5 to TRBJ2-7, with D possibly being TRBD2 (5 bases). CDR1 SGHKS and CDR2 YYEKEE come from the germline V gene (reference sequence). The CDR3 extends over 15 amino acids. The germline V and J ends were trimmed by 0 bases and 2 bases, with 12 bases remaining between them.

The CDR3 DNA sequence: TGTGCCAGCAGTATCGGGACAACTAACTATGGCTACACCTTC. Translated, it gives CASSIGTTNYGYTF. The chain recombines TRBV28 with TRBJ1-2, with a weak D call TRBD1 (6 bases). This CDR3 comprises 14 residues. CDR1 MDHEN and CDR2 SYDVKM come from the germline V gene. V was cut by 5 bases and J by 0 bases, with 10 bases left in between.

This CDR3 reads CASSQSFSSNQPQHF. The CDR3 bases are TGTGCCAGCAGCCAATCTTTCAGTAGCAATCAGCCCCAGCATTTT. The chain links TRBV16 to TRBJ1-5, with D hard to call. Per germline, CDR1 KGHSY and CDR2 FQNENV. The CDR3 extends over 15 amino acids. Deletions cut 0 bases from V and 0 bases from J, with 6 bases between.

CDR3 DNA: TGTGCCAGCAGCCAAGATCAGAGCCGGAGTGGTGGCTACACCTTC. Residues: CASSQDQSRSGGYTF. The V gene is TRBV4-2, the J gene TRBJ1-2; D unresolved. V was trimmed by 0 bases and J by 7 bases, leaving 15 bases between them. From germline, CDR1 is LGHNA and CDR2 YNFKEQ. There are 15 residues in the CDR3.

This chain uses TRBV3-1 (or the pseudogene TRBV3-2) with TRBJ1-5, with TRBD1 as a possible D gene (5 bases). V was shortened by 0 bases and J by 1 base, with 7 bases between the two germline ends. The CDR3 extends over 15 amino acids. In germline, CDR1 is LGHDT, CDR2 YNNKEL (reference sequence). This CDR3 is CASSQDRESNQPQHF. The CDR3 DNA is TGTGCCAGCAGCCAAGACAGGGAAAGCAATCAGCCCCAGCATTTT.